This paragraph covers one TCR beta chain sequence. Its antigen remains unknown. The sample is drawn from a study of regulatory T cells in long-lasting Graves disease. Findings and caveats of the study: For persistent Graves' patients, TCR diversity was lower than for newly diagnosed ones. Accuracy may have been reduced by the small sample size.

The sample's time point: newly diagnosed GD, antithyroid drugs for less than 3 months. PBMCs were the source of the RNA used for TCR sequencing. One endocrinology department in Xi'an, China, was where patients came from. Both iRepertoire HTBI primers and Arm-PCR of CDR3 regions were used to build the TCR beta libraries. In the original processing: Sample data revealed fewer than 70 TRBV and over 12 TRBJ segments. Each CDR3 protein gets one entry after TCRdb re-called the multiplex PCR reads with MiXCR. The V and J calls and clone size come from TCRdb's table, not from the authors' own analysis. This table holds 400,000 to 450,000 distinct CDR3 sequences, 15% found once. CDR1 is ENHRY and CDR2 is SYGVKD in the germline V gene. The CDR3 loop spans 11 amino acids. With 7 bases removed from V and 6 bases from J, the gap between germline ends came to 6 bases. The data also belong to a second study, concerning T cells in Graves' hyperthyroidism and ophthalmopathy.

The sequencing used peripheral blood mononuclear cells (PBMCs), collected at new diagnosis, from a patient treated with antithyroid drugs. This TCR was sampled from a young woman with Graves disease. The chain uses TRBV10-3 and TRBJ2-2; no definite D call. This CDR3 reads CAIMLAGELFF. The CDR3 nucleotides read TGTGCCATCATGCTGGCCGGGGAGCTGTTTTTT.